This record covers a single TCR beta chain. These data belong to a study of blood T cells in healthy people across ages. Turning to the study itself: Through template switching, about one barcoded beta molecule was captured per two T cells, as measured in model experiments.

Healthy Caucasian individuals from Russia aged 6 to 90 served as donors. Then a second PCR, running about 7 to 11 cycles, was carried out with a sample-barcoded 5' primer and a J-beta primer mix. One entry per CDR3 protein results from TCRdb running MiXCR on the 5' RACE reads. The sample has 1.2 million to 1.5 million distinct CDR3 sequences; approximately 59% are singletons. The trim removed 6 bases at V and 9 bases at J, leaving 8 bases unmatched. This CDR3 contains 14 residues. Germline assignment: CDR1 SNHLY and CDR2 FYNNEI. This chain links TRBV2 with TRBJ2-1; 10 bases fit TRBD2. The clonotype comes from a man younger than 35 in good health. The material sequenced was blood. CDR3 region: CASRRSGRAGEQFF. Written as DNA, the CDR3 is TGTGCCAGCAGAAGGAGCGGGAGGGCCGGTGAGCAGTTCTTC.